This TCR beta chain comes out of a study of blood T cell repertoires in COVID-19. TCRdb's copy holds only in-frame clones and misses some; the assay was immunoSEQ multiplex PCR. The profile shows about 330,000 clones, around 87% of them singletons. The germline V gene has CDR1 MGHRA and CDR2 YSYEKL. V was trimmed by 1 base and J by 5 bases, leaving 12 bases between them. This CDR3 contains 15 residues. This clonotype was sampled from a woman in her 30s who had recovered from COVID-19. The gene calls are TRBV4-1 and TRBJ1-5; no clear D. Sequencing was done on a sample of PBMCs or T cells enriched from blood (not recorded which). DNA for the CDR3: TGCGCCAGCAGCCAAGCGTTGGCCAATTATCAGCCCCAGCATTTT. Its translation is CASSQALANYQPQHF.